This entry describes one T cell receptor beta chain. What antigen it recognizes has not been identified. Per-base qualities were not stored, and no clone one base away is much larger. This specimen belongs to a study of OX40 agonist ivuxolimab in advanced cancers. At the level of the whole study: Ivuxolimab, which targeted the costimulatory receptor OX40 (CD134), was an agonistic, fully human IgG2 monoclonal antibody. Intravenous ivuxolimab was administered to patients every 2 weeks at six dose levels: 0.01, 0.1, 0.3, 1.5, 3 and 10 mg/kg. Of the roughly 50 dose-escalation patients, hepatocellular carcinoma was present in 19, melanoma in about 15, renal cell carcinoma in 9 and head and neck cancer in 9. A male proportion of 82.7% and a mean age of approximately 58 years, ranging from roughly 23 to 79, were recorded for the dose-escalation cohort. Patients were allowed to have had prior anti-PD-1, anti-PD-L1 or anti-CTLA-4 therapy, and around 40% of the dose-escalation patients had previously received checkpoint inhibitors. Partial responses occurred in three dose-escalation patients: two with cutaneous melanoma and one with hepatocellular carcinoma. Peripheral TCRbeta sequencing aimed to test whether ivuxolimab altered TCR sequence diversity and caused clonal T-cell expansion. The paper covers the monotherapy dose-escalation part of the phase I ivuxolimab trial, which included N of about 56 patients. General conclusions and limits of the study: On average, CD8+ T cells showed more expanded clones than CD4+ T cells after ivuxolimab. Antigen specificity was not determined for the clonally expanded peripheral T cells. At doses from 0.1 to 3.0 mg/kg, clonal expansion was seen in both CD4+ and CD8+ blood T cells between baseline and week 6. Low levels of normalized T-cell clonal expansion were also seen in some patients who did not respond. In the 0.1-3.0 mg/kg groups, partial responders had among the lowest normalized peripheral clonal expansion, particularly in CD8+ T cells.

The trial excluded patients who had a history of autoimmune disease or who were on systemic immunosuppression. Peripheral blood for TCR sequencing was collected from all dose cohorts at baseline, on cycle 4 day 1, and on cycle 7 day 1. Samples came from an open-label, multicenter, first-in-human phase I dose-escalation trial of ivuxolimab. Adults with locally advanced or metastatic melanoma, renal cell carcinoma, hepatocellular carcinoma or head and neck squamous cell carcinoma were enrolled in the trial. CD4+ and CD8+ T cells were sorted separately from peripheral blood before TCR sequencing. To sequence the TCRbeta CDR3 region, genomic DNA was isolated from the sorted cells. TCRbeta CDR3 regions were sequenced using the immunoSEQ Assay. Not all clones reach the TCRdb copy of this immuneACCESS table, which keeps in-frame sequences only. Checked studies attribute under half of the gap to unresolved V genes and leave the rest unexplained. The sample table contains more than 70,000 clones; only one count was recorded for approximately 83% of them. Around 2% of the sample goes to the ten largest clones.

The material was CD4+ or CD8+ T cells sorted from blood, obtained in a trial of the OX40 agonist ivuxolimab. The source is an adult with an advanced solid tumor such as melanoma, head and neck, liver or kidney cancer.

The CDR3 region has the sequence CASSPGQGPYEQYF. The nucleotide sequence is TGTGCCAGCAGCCCAGGACAGGGACCCTACGAGCAGTACTTC. Here the chain combines TRBV28 and TRBJ2-7; 8 nucleotides in the junction match TRBD1. For this chain, trimming is 6 bases at the V end and 2 bases at the J end, and the number of junction bases without a gene match is 6. The CDR3 holds 14 amino acids from the cysteine to the phenylalanine. The CDR3 DNA has 42 bases and is translated from base 1. CDR1 and CDR2 were assigned from the germline V gene as MDHEN and SYDVKM.